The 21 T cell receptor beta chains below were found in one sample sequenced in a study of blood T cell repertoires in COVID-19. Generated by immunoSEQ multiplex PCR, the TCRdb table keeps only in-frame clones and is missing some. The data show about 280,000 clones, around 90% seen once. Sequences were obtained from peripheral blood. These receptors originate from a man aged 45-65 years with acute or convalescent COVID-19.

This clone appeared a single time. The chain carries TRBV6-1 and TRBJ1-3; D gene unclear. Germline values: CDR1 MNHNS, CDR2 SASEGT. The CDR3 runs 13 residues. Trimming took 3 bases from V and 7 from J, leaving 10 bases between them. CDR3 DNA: TGTGCCAGCAGTGAGAGTTATTGGAACACCATATATTTT. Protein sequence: CASSESYWNTIYF.

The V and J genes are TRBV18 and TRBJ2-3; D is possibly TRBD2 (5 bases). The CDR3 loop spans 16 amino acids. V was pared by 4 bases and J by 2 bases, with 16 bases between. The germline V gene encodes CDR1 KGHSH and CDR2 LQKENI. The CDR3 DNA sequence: TGTGCCAGCTCACTAGACTACCTTGATTACACAGATACGCAGTATTTT. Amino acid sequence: CASSLDYLDYTDTQYF. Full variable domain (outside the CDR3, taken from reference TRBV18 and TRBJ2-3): NAGVMQNPRHLVRRRGQEARLRCSPMKGHSHVYWYRQLPEEGLKFMVYLQKENIIDESGMPKERFSAEFPKEGPSILRIQQVVRGDSAAYFCASSLDYLDYTDTQYFGPGTRLTVL.

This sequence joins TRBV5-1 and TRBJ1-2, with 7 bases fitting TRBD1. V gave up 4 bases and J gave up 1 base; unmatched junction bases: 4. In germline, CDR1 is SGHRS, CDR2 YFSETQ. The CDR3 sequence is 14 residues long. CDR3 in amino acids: CASSEQGVNYGYTF. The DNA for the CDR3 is TGCGCCAGCAGCGAGCAGGGGGTTAACTATGGCTACACCTTC.

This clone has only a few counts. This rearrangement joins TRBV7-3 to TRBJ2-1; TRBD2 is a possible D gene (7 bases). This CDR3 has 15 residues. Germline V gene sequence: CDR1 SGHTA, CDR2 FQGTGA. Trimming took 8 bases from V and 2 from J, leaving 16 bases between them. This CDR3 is CASARGGGTYNEQFF. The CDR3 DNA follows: TGTGCCAGCGCCAGGGGCGGGGGCACCTACAATGAGCAGTTCTTC.

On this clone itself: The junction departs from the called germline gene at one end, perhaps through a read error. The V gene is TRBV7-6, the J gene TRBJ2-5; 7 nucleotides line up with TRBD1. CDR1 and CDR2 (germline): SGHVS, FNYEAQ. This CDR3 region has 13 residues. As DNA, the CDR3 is TGTGCCAGCAGCTCCCGGGACAGTCCACATGGCAACTTC. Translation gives CASSSRDSPHGNF.

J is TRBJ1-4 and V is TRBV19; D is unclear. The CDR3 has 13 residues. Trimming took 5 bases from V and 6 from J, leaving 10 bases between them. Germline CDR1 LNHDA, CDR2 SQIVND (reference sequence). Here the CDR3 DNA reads TGTGCCAGTAGTCCGGTGGAGGATGAAAAACTGTTTTTT. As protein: CASSPVEDEKLFF.

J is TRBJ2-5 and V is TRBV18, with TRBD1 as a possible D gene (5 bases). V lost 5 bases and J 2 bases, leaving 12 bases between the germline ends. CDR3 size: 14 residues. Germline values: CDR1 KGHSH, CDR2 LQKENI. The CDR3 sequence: CASSGPQGQETQYF. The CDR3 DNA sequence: TGTGCCAGCTCAGGGCCCCAGGGTCAAGAGACCCAGTACTTC.

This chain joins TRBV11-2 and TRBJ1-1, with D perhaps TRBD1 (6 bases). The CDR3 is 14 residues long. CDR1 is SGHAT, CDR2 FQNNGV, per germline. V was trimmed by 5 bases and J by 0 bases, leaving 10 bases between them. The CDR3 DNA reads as TGTGCCAGCAGCCCCCGGACAGTGAACACTGAAGCTTTCTTT. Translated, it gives CASSPRTVNTEAFF.

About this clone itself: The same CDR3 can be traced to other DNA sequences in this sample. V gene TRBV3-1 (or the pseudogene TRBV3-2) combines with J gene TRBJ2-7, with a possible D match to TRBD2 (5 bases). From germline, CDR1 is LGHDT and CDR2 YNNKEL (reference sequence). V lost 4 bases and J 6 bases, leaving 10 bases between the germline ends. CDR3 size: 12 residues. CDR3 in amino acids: CASSPLGGEQYF. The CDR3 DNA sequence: TGTGCCAGCAGCCCCTTAGGAGGCGAGCAGTACTTC.

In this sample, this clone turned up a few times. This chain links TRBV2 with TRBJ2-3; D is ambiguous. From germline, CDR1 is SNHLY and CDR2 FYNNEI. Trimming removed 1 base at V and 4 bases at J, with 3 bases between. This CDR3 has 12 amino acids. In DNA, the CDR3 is TGTGCCAGCAGTGAAGTCTCAGATACGCAGTATTTT. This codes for CASSEVSDTQYF.

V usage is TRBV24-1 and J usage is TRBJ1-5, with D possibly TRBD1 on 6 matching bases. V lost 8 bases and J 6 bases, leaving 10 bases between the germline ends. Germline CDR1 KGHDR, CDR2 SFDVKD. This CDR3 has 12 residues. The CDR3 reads CATNRVGQPQHF. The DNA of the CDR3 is TGTGCCACCAACAGGGTGGGTCAGCCCCAGCATTTT.

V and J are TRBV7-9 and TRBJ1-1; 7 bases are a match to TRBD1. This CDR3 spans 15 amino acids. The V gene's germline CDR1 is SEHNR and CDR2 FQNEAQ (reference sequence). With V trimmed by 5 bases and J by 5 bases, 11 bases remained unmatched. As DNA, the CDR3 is TGTGCCAGCAGCGAGTGGGAGAAGGGACAGACTGAAGCTTTCTTT. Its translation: CASSEWEKGQTEAFF.

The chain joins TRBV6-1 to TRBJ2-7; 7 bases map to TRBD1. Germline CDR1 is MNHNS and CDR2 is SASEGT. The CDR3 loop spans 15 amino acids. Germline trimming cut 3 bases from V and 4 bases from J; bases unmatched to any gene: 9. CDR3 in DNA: TGTGCCAGCAGTGACCCCAGGGGGTCGGGGTACGAGCAGTACTTC. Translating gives CASSDPRGSGYEQYF.

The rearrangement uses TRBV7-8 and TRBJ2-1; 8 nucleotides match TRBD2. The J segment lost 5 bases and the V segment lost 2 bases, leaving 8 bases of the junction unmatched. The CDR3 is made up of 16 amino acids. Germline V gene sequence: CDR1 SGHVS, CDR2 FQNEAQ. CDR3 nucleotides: TGTGCCAGCAGCTTACGGCGAGGACTAGCTCACAATGAGCAGTTCTTC. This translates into CASSLRRGLAHNEQFF.

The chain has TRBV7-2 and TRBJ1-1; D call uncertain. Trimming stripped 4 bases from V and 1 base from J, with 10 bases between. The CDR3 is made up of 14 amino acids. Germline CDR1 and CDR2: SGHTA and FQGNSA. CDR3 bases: TGTGCCAGCAGCTATTCTCGGGGGAACACTGAAGCTTTCTTT. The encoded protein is CASSYSRGNTEAFF.

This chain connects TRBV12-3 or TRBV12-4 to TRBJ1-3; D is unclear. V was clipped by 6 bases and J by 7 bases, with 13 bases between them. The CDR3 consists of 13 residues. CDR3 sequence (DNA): TGTGCCAGCAGCTTGGGGAGGGTGAACACCATATATTTT. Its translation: CASSLGRVNTIYF.

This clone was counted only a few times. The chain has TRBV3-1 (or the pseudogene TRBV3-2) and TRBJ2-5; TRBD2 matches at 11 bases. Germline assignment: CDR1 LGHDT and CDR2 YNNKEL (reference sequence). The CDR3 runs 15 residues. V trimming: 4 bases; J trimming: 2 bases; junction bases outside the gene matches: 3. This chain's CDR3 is CASSRLAGKQETQYF. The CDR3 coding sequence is TGTGCCAGCAGCCGACTAGCGGGGAAACAAGAGACCCAGTACTTC.

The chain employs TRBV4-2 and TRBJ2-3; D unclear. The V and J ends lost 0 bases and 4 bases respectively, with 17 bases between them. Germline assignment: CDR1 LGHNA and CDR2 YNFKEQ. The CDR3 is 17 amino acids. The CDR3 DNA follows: TGTGCCAGCAGCCAAGAAGCCCTAGGAGTAACGGCAGATACGCAGTATTTT. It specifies CASSQEALGVTADTQYF.

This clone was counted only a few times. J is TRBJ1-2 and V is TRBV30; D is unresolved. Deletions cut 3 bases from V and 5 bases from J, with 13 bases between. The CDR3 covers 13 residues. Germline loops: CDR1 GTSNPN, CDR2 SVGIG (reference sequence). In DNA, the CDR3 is TGTGCCTGGAGCAAACTGACGGGTTATGGCTACACCTTC. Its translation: CAWSKLTGYGYTF.

The CDR3 loop reads CASRQQGRSYNEQFF. CDR3 DNA: TGTGCCAGTAGGCAACAGGGGCGCTCCTACAATGAGCAGTTCTTC. The V call is TRBV19, the J call TRBJ2-1; 7 nucleotides match TRBD1. Germline lookup yields CDR1 LNHDA and CDR2 SQIVND (reference sequence). V was pared by 6 bases and J by 0 bases, with 5 bases of the junction left unmatched. The CDR3 extends over 15 amino acids.

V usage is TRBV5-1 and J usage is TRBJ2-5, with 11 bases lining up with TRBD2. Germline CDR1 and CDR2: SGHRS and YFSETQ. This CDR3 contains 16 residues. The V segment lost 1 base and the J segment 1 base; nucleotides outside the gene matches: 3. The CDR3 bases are TGCGCCAGCAGCTTGAATAGCGGGGGGGCCCAAGAGACCCAGTACTTC. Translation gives CASSLNSGGAQETQYF.